This TCR beta chain was captured by sequencing in a study of blood T cell repertoires in COVID-19. Study details: Nucleic acid was either cDNA or gDNA, and it came from T cells, B-cell-depleted T cells, or PBMCs.

With 0 bases removed from V and 7 bases from J, the gap between germline ends came to 10 bases. Germline loops: CDR1 ENHRY, CDR2 SYGVKD. The CDR3 extends over 14 amino acids. Measured with immunoSEQ multiplex PCR; TCRdb has only the in-frame clones, and not every one. The table records roughly 240,000 clones, about nine tenths of them present only once. The sample taken for sequencing was PBMCs or T cells enriched from blood (not recorded which). The V call is TRBV10-3, the J call TRBJ2-1; TRBD1 might be the D (6 bases). The sequence was collected from a woman aged 25 to 39 with acute COVID-19. CDR3 coding DNA: TGTGCCATCAGTGAGTCCTCGGACAGTAATGAGCAGTTCTTC. Amino acids: CAISESSDSNEQFF.